These 10 T cell receptor beta chains were sequenced from one sample in a study of cytotoxic CD8 clonotypes in ibrutinib-treated CLL. The method was immunoSEQ multiplex PCR; TCRdb's version includes in-frame clones alone and lacks a portion of them. The repertoire holds approximately 320,000 clones, about 61% seen once, with 6.3% in the top ten. The material sequenced was PBMCs, taken after 36 months of ibrutinib treatment. Source of these receptors: a human donor with chronic lymphocytic leukemia.

Worth noting for this clone: The junction and the germline gene differ at one end; a read error may be behind it. The chain joins TRBV4-1 to TRBJ2-1, with D perhaps matching TRBD2 (7 bases). The CDR3 loop spans 16 amino acids. Germline V gene sequence: CDR1 MGHRA, CDR2 YSYEKL. The CDR3 DNA follows: TGCGCCAGCAGCCAAGATTCGGGGGGCTACTACAATGAGCATTTCTTC. Translating gives CASSQDSGGYYNEHFF.

The chain has TRBV29-1 and TRBJ2-5; possibly TRBD1 for D (6 bases). Germline CDR1 is SQVTM and CDR2 is ANQGSEA. V was shortened by 5 bases and J by 3 bases, with 10 bases between the two germline ends. The CDR3 has 12 residues. This chain's CDR3 is CSVPAGEETQYF. The CDR3 DNA reads as TGCAGCGTTCCGGCAGGGGAAGAGACCCAGTACTTC.

This clone was observed once. This chain connects TRBV18 to TRBJ2-7; D possibly corresponds to TRBD2 (6 bases). CDR1 is KGHSH, CDR2 LQKENI, per germline. V lost 1 base and J lost 4, with 8 bases in between. CDR3 length equals 13 residues. The CDR3: CASSPRGDYEQYF. In DNA form, the CDR3 reads TGTGCCAGCTCACCACGGGGGGATTACGAGCAGTACTTC.

The chain recombines TRBV9 with TRBJ2-4; perhaps TRBD1 as D (5 bases). The CDR3 is made up of 11 amino acids. Germline-derived CDR1 and CDR2 are SGDLS and YYNGEE. Trimming cost V 6 bases and J 12 bases, with 13 bases left between them. CDR3 loop: CASTDTDSQYF. The CDR3 nucleotides are TGTGCCAGCACCGATACAGACAGTCAGTACTTC.

The chain combines TRBV7-6 with TRBJ2-2; D not resolved. The CDR3 totals 15 residues. Trimming shortened V by 6 bases and J by 1 base, and 12 bases separated the two germline ends. Per the germline V gene, CDR1 is SGHVS and CDR2 is FNYEAQ. The CDR3 region is CASSVSGGNTGELFF. The DNA for the CDR3 is TGTGCCAGCAGTGTCAGTGGCGGGAACACCGGGGAGCTGTTTTTT.

This rearrangement joins TRBV29-1 to TRBJ1-1; D unclear. The germline V and J ends were trimmed by 4 bases and 1 base, with 10 bases remaining between them. Germline V gives CDR1 SQVTM, CDR2 ANQGSEA. The CDR3 contains 13 residues. This CDR3 is CSVVARANTEAFF. CDR3 DNA: TGCAGCGTTGTGGCGAGGGCGAACACTGAAGCTTTCTTT.

This clone was counted only a few times. J is TRBJ2-7 and V is TRBV19; 10 bases are shared with TRBD2. V trimming: 2 bases; J trimming: 6 bases; junction bases outside the gene matches: 7. CDR3 length: 15 residues. The germline V gene has CDR1 LNHDA and CDR2 SQIVND (reference sequence). The CDR3 is CASSISAGGASEQYF. The CDR3 DNA follows: TGTGCCAGTAGTATATCAGCGGGAGGGGCGAGCGAGCAGTACTTC.

The chain has TRBV29-1 and TRBJ2-7, with a tentative D call TRBD1 (6 bases). The V end lost 1 base, the J end lost 2 bases, and 9 bases lay between the germline ends. This CDR3 region has 13 residues. Germline V gene data show CDR1 as SQVTM and CDR2 as ANQGSEA. The DNA of the CDR3 is TGCAGCGTTGAAGGGGGGACAACCTACGAGCAGTACTTC. Protein: CSVEGGTTYEQYF.

Note on this clone: Other nucleotide sequences in the sample specify the same CDR3. The chain uses TRBV5-1 and TRBJ1-6, with TRBD1 matching over 12 bases. Germline-derived CDR1 and CDR2 are SGHRS and YFSETQ. This CDR3 is 18 amino acids long. V trimming: 0 bases; J trimming: 9 bases; junction bases outside the gene matches: 10. The DNA of the CDR3 is TGCGCCAGCAGCTTGGGCACCCCGGGACAGGGGGCTGTTTCACCCCTCCACTTT. The encoded protein is CASSLGTPGQGAVSPLHF.

The J gene is TRBJ2-1, the V gene TRBV7-2, with a possible D match to TRBD2 (6 bases). This CDR3 comprises 11 residues. V was clipped by 4 bases and J by 9 bases, with 7 bases between them. Germline CDR1 SGHTA, CDR2 FQGNSA. In DNA, the CDR3 is TGTGCCAGCAGCTCCGGGGGTGAGCAGTTCTTC. It encodes CASSSGGEQFF.